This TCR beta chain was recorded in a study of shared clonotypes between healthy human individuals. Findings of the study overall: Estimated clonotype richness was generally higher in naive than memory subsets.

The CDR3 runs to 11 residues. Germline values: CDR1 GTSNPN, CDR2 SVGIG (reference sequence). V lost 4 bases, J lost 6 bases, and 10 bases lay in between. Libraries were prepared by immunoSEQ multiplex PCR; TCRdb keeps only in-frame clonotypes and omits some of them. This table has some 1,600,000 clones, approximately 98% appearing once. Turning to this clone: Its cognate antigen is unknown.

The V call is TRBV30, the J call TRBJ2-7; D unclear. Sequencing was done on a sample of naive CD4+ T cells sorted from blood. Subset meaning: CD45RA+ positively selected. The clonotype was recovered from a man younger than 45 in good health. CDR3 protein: CAWIHGPEQYF. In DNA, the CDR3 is TGTGCCTGGATCCACGGGCCCGAGCAGTACTTC.